These T cell receptor beta chains were read from a single sample in a study of OX40 agonist ivuxolimab in advanced cancers. Here immunoSEQ multiplex PCR was the method, and the copy in TCRdb shows in-frame clones only, minus some. Of about 77,000 clones listed, around 83% are singletons. Material: CD4+ or CD8+ T cells sorted from blood, obtained in a trial of the OX40 agonist ivuxolimab. The receptors come from an adult with an advanced solid tumor such as melanoma, head and neck, liver or kidney cancer. Each CDR3 is given with its conserved first and last residue. The D gene is left open where the match is weak.

d_gene: -
v_gene: TRBV2
CDR3aa: CASTQGSNQPQHF

d_gene: -
v_gene: TRBV5-1
CDR3aa: CASSKGGEKLFF

d_gene: TRBD2
v_gene: TRBV2
CDR3aa: CASSVRLAGEQRFF

d_gene: -
v_gene: TRBV6-1
CDR3aa: CASTSERTQYF

d_gene: TRBD1
v_gene: TRBV29-1
CDR3aa: CSVGTGGQPQHF

d_gene: -
v_gene: TRBV4-2
CDR3aa: CASSQDLGGARETQYF

d_gene: -
v_gene: TRBV11-2
CDR3aa: CASSTITDSGNTIYF

d_gene: -
v_gene: TRBV6-5
CDR3aa: CASSYSRGGYGYTF

d_gene: -
v_gene: TRBV6-4
CDR3aa: CASPRPGSSTDTQYF

d_gene: TRBD1
v_gene: TRBV28
CDR3aa: CASSTGQRRQPQHF

d_gene: -
v_gene: TRBV5-1
CDR3aa: CASSLVGMGEQFF

d_gene: TRBD1
v_gene: TRBV29-1
CDR3aa: CSVGNRGRGYYEQYF

d_gene: -
v_gene: TRBV5-3
CDR3aa: CARYGGSGNTIYF

d_gene: TRBD2
v_gene: TRBV7-7
CDR3aa: CASSLGLASNEQFF

d_gene: -
v_gene: TRBV11-3
CDR3aa: CASSPTSDQPQHF

d_gene: -
v_gene: TRBV19
CDR3aa: CASSPLQGGEAFF

d_gene: -
v_gene: TRBV7-8
CDR3aa: CASSSRNLGPKQYF

d_gene: TRBD1
v_gene: TRBV2
CDR3aa: CASSGDSFNQPQHF

d_gene: TRBD1
v_gene: TRBV18
CDR3aa: CASSQGAGLFGYTF

d_gene: -
v_gene: TRBV6-5
CDR3aa: CASSVTTRPETQYF

d_gene: TRBD1
v_gene: TRBV5-6
CDR3aa: CASSHSRDRDNTEAFF

d_gene: TRBD1
v_gene: TRBV6-1
CDR3aa: CASRAPRQGYYEQYF

d_gene: -
v_gene: TRBV4-1
CDR3aa: CASSQGGGRGRRTEAFF

d_gene: -
v_gene: TRBV5-4
CDR3aa: CASSLVAESGYTF

d_gene: TRBD1
v_gene: TRBV7-2
CDR3aa: CASSHRGGDTGELFF

d_gene: -
v_gene: TRBV5-5
CDR3aa: CASSTMGETQYF

d_gene: -
v_gene: TRBV21-1
CDR3aa: CASSSRGQPGNMNEKLFF

d_gene: TRBD1
v_gene: TRBV28
CDR3aa: CASSSTGGGEKLFF

d_gene: -
v_gene: TRBV7-2
CDR3aa: CASSFGTVYGYTF

d_gene: -
v_gene: TRBV21-1
CDR3aa: CASSSRRIQETQYF

d_gene: TRBD1
v_gene: TRBV7-9
CDR3aa: CASSPGDRGDYGYTF

d_gene: -
v_gene: TRBV2
CDR3aa: CASNPSSYNEQFF

d_gene: TRBD1
v_gene: TRBV4-1
CDR3aa: CASSHVPGQRNTEAFF

d_gene: TRBD1
v_gene: TRBV5-6
CDR3aa: CASSPRQGAGEQYF

d_gene: TRBD2
v_gene: TRBV7-6
CDR3aa: CASSSGTSGPTDTQYF

d_gene: -
v_gene: TRBV2
CDR3aa: CASSESGRRTDTQYF

d_gene: -
v_gene: TRBV6-1
CDR3aa: CASSEVGRGNTEAFF

d_gene: -
v_gene: TRBV6-5
CDR3aa: CASRRSSYNEQFF

d_gene: -
v_gene: TRBV4-3
CDR3aa: CASSQFWGGRATYEQYF

d_gene: -
v_gene: TRBV9
CDR3aa: CASSRDNSYEQYF

d_gene: -
v_gene: TRBV7-2
CDR3aa: CASSQRGEWSPLHF

d_gene: -
v_gene: TRBV5-1
CDR3aa: CARAFQEQYF

d_gene: -
v_gene: TRBV7-2
CDR3aa: CASSLEGGQPQHF

d_gene: TRBD2
v_gene: TRBV9
CDR3aa: CASSVEGLAGGADTQYF

d_gene: -
v_gene: TRBV19
CDR3aa: CASRSLEQFKGNSPLHF

d_gene: -
v_gene: TRBV6-1
CDR3aa: CASSEPYETQYF

d_gene: -
v_gene: TRBV2
CDR3aa: CASSPDIPPTQHF

d_gene: TRBD1
v_gene: TRBV18
CDR3aa: CASSPLDRGRGGYTF

d_gene: TRBD1
v_gene: TRBV19
CDR3aa: CASIATGGNTGELFF

d_gene: TRBD2
v_gene: TRBV5-1
CDR3aa: CASSLGIAGTYEQYF

d_gene: TRBD2
v_gene: TRBV28
CDR3aa: CASTTPGGGTYEQYF

d_gene: -
v_gene: TRBV5-5
CDR3aa: CASRRQNYGYTF